The 18 T cell receptor beta chains below come from one sample, sequenced in a study of blood T cell repertoires in COVID-19. Here immunoSEQ multiplex PCR was the method, and the copy in TCRdb shows in-frame clones only, minus some. The sample has around 91,000 clones, roughly 85% seen once. Sequenced sample: peripheral blood. The origin of the receptors is a man older than 75 with acute or convalescent COVID-19.

This clone showed up just a few times. V and J are TRBV11-3 and TRBJ2-1, with 8 bases that match TRBD1. Germline V gives CDR1 SGHNT, CDR2 YENEEA. V shed 5 bases, J shed 9 bases, and the junction held 12 bases outside the gene matches. The CDR3 contains 15 residues. CDR3 nucleotide sequence: TGTGCCAGCAGCCCAGGGGGCTCGGAATATGGTGAGCAGTTCTTC. Translating it yields CASSPGGSEYGEQFF.

The CDR3 sequence: CASSLRTGLGNTIYF. The CDR3 coding sequence is TGTGCCAGCAGCTTGCGAACAGGGCTAGGAAACACCATATATTTT. The rearrangement uses TRBV5-4 and TRBJ1-3; D possibly corresponds to TRBD1 (6 bases). Germline-derived CDR1 and CDR2 are SGHNT and YYREEE (reference sequence). V lost 1 base to trimming and J lost 4 bases, with 12 bases between them. The CDR3 is 15 residues long.

The rearrangement joins TRBV30 to TRBJ2-2; TRBD2 matches at 14 bases. The CDR3 is made up of 16 amino acids. V dropped 3 bases and J dropped 7; count of bases not matched to a gene: 7. Germline loops: CDR1 GTSNPN, CDR2 SVGIG (reference sequence). The CDR3 region has the DNA TGTGCCTGGAGCCGCGGACTAGCGGGAGGTAACGGGGAGCTGTTTTTT. Translating it yields CAWSRGLAGGNGELFF.

For the CDR3, the DNA is TGTGCCAGCAGTTACTCGCTCGCAGGGTCGGACGAGCAGTACTTC. It encodes CASSYSLAGSDEQYF. V gene TRBV6-5 combines with J gene TRBJ2-7, with D possibly being TRBD1 (5 bases). Germline values: CDR1 MNHEY, CDR2 SVGAGI. The CDR3 totals 15 residues. V shed 0 bases and J shed 5 bases, with 14 bases lying between them.

V usage is TRBV5-5 and J usage is TRBJ2-7, with TRBD1 identical over 9 bases. Germline V gives CDR1 SGHKS, CDR2 YYEKEE (reference sequence). V lost 3 bases, J lost 0 bases, and 13 bases stayed unmatched. The CDR3 is 18 amino acids. CDR3 bases: TGTGCCAGCAGCTCAGCCCCACCCCGGACAGGGGACTCCTACGAGCAGTACTTC. It yields the protein CASSSAPPRTGDSYEQYF.

This chain links TRBV19 with TRBJ2-4; 11 nucleotides agree with TRBD1. CDR3 length equals 14 residues. The germline V gene has CDR1 LNHDA and CDR2 SQIVND (reference sequence). The V and J ends lost 3 bases and 8 bases, in that order; junction bases with no gene match: 3. For the CDR3, the DNA is TGTGCCAGTAGTATGGGACAGGGGGGGGACATTCAGTACTTC. Amino acids: CASSMGQGGDIQYF.

The rearrangement links TRBV6-5 to TRBJ1-2, with 7 nucleotides matching TRBD1. This CDR3 has 14 residues. Germline V lookup: CDR1 MNHEY, CDR2 SVGAGI. V dropped 7 bases and J dropped 2; count of bases not matched to a gene: 7. The chain's CDR3 is CASTLDRTNYGYTF. The CDR3 DNA reads TGTGCCAGCACCCTGGACAGGACAAACTATGGCTACACCTTC.

This clone came up once. The chain combines TRBV19 with TRBJ2-5; D is ambiguous. Trimming pared 4 bases from V and 4 bases from J, leaving 13 bases between. Germline V CDR1 and CDR2: LNHDA, SQIVND (reference sequence). This CDR3 spans 14 amino acids. This chain's CDR3 is CASSNALGGETQYF. The CDR3 region has the DNA TGTGCCAGTAGTAACGCCCTAGGCGGAGAGACCCAGTACTTC.

The V gene is TRBV9, the J gene TRBJ1-1, with 7 bases fitting TRBD1. CDR1 and CDR2 from the germline V gene are SGDLS and YYNGEE. J lost 3 bases, V lost 0 bases, and 11 bases had no gene match. This CDR3 region has 17 residues. In nucleotides, the CDR3 is TGTGCCAGCAGCGTAGGATCCTCACAGGGGCGCTACACTGAAGCTTTCTTT. As protein: CASSVGSSQGRYTEAFF.

The chain combines TRBV5-6 with TRBJ2-7; 10 bases fit TRBD1. The CDR3 is 14 amino acids. The germline CDR1 and CDR2 sequences are SGHDT and YYEEEE. V gave up 2 bases and J gave up 3 bases; unmatched junction bases: 2. The CDR3 DNA reads as TGTGCCAGCAGCTTCGGACAGGGGGGCTACGAGCAGTACTTC. This translates into CASSFGQGGYEQYF.

In this sample, this clone turned up a few times. This chain links TRBV18 with TRBJ1-1; 7 positions agree with TRBD1. CDR3 length: 15 residues. CDR1 KGHSH and CDR2 LQKENI come from the germline V gene. Trimming cost V 4 bases and J 2 bases; bases outside gene matches: 7. This CDR3 reads CASSLRQGSNTEAFF. CDR3 bases: TGTGCCAGCTCACTGAGACAGGGTAGTAACACTGAAGCTTTCTTT.

The V and J genes are TRBV6-2 or TRBV6-3 and TRBJ2-7, with D perhaps TRBD2 (5 bases). Germline CDR1 is MNHEY and CDR2 is SVGEGT. This CDR3 region has 14 residues. The germline V and J ends were trimmed by 6 bases and 0 bases, with 12 bases remaining between them. CDR3 nucleotide sequence: TGTGCCAGCAGCAACGGGGTTCTCTCCTACGAGCAGTACTTC. Its protein is CASSNGVLSYEQYF.

The rearrangement joins TRBV14 to TRBJ1-1, with no clear D. Between the trimmed V and J ends, which lost 4 bases and 1 base, there was a span of 7 bases. CDR1 SGHDN and CDR2 FVKESK come from the germline V gene. This CDR3 comprises 13 residues. In DNA form, the CDR3 reads TGTGCCAGCAGCCGGGCCGGGAACACTGAAGCTTTCTTT. It encodes CASSRAGNTEAFF.

V gene TRBV5-6 combines with J gene TRBJ1-1; D is possibly TRBD1 (6 bases). V was pared by 6 bases and J by 0 bases, with 12 bases between. The V gene's germline CDR1 is SGHDT and CDR2 YYEEEE. This CDR3 comprises 14 residues. The CDR3 region has the DNA TGTGCCAGCACGAGAAGGGACATGAACACTGAAGCTTTCTTT. Its translation: CASTRRDMNTEAFF.

The rearrangement joins TRBV27 to TRBJ1-2, with TRBD1 matching 7 bases. The CDR3 runs 14 residues. Germline-derived CDR1 and CDR2 are MNHEY and SMNVEV (reference sequence). After removal of 3 bases from V and 3 bases from J, the junction contained 4 bases not matched to a gene. The CDR3 loop reads CASSFTGEDYGYTF. The CDR3 DNA is TGTGCCAGCAGTTTCACAGGGGAAGACTATGGCTACACCTTC.

The rearrangement joins TRBV27 to TRBJ1-5, with D possibly matching TRBD1 (5 bases). The CDR3 sequence is 14 residues long. CDR1 is MNHEY and CDR2 is SMNVEV in the germline V gene (reference sequence). V was shortened by 3 bases and J by 10 bases, with 16 bases between the two germline ends. The CDR3 region has the DNA TGTGCCAGCAGTTTGGACGACAGCTCCGGTCCCCAGCATTTT. It codes for CASSLDDSSGPQHF.

This chain uses TRBV4-3 with TRBJ2-5; 8 bases map to TRBD2. This CDR3 region has 16 residues. Germline V gene lookup returns CDR1 LGHNA and CDR2 YSLEER. V was pared by 0 bases and J by 5 bases, with 8 bases of the junction left unmatched. The CDR3 DNA reads as TGCGCCAGCAGCCAAGATTTGGCGGGAGGTTCGGAGACCCAGTACTTC. Residues: CASSQDLAGGSETQYF.

CDR3 nucleotide sequence: TGTGCCAGCAGCCCACCTCAGGTAGTGTTAGCTTTCTTT. It yields the protein CASSPPQVVLAFF. J is TRBJ1-1 and V is TRBV28; D is ambiguous. Trimming stripped 6 bases from V and 10 bases from J, with 18 bases between. The CDR3 covers 13 residues. CDR1 is MDHEN, CDR2 SYDVKM, per germline.